The following is a T cell receptor beta chain sequence with its context. What it recognizes is unknown. A read error may produce the germline difference seen at one junction end. TCRdb re-analysed the multiplex PCR reads in MiXCR, keeping a single row per CDR3 protein. The sample includes approximately 170,000 distinct CDR3 sequences, approximately 33% of them seen just once. Germline CDR1 MNHNS, CDR2 SASEGT. The CDR3 extends over 14 amino acids. Axillary draining lymph nodes of breast cancer patients supplied the node samples. The entry originates in a study of breast tumors, draining lymph nodes, adjacent tissues. Study findings and constraints: The lymph node origin of tumor T cells was framed as consistent with a hypothesis, not demonstrated. Most tumor T cells seemingly derive from lymph node, then expand in tumor. Compared with lymph nodes, tumors were less diverse; compared with nontumor tissue, more. Compared with basal-like, luminal-like tumors shared significantly more repertoire with nontumor tissue.

The source is a female donor with breast cancer. Some clones in this sample may be carry-over from other donors' samples. The V and J genes are TRBV6-1 and TRBJ2-3, with D possibly being TRBD1 (6 bases). The specimen sequenced was axillary lymph node tissue. Here the CDR3 DNA reads TGTGCCAGCAGTGGCAGGGGACCCACAGATACGCGGTATTTT. Translation gives CASSGRGPTDTRYF.